The entry below describes one TCR beta chain. The data were taken from a study of blood T cell repertoires in COVID-19. At the level of the study: COVID-19 samples collected from the United States, Italy and Spain covered acute and convalescent phases. PBMCs, B-cell-depleted T cells, or T cells were the source of the cDNA or gDNA that made up the material.

Authors' analysis steps: Reference gene primers were amplified, and this amplification served to estimate nucleated cell counts. The protocol was immunoSEQ multiplex PCR, while the TCRdb copy is restricted to in-frame clones and leaves out a portion. V and J calls and clone size are given by that table; D and trimming were obtained from the DNA. In the table there are about 34,000 clones, 65% to 90% of which are singletons. Germline V lookup: CDR1 SQVTM, CDR2 ANQGSEA. The CDR3 runs 14 residues. Deletions cut 6 bases from V and 6 bases from J, with 20 bases between. Source material: peripheral blood. This clonotype was obtained from a woman between 55 and 75 years old with active COVID-19. This rearrangement joins TRBV29-1 to TRBJ1-2, with D possibly matching TRBD1 (5 bases). The CDR3 sequence: CSVITGGTADGYTF. CDR3 coding DNA: TGCAGCGTCATTACGGGGGGGACGGCAGATGGCTACACCTTC.